This T cell receptor beta chain appears in the sequencing data of a study of post-analysis software for immune sequencing data. Study-wide points: Compared with controls, patients had more of five TRBV segments, including TRBV5-6, TRBV5-1 and TRBV20-1. Significantly lower normalized Chao1 diversity was found in patients with multiple sclerosis relative to controls.

V was clipped by 6 bases and J by 11 bases; unmatched bases: 20. This CDR3 is built from 16 residues. Presence of unique molecular identifiers characterized the TCR beta cDNA libraries. TCRdb processed the PCR reads anew with MiXCR; each CDR3 protein has one entry. The table records roughly 170,000 distinct CDR3 sequences, over 25% of them present only once. This clonotype was detected many times. Its antigen is undetermined. The chain recombines TRBV12-3 or TRBV12-4 with TRBJ2-5; 8 bases align to TRBD2. Sequencing was carried out using blood. This TCR came from a girl aged 10 to 17 with multiple sclerosis. CDR3 DNA sequence: TGTGCCAGCAGCCCGCTAATCTGGCGGGAGGTTATAGAGCAGTACTTC. This encodes CASSPLIWREVIEQYF.